Below, 3 T cell receptor beta chains from the same sample are listed, as sequenced in a study of T cell clusters in autoimmune cytopenias. TRB rearrangements were amplified by touch-down multiplex PCR with mixed TRB-A/B primers. With the multiplex PCR reads reprocessed, TCRdb shows one record per CDR3 protein and no DNA. The ten most abundant clones cover around 8% of a sample with about 5,900 distinct CDR3 sequences. TRB amplification used approximately 270 ng of peripheral blood genomic DNA. Sample: peripheral blood. These receptors were taken from a human donor with an autoimmune cytopenia or autoimmune hepatitis (not recorded which).

This chain joins TRBV6-2 or TRBV6-3 and TRBJ1-5; the TCRdb call, TRBD1, lacks DNA for checking. Germline-derived CDR1 and CDR2 are MNHEY and SVGEGT. The CDR3 is 14 amino acids. The CDR3: CASMGTRINQPQHF.

The genes are TRBV19 and TRBJ2-7; TCRdb gives TRBD1 as the D gene, but with no DNA this cannot be confirmed. The CDR3 runs to 13 residues. In germline, CDR1 is LNHDA, CDR2 SQIVND (reference sequence). CDR3 residues: CASGFGIVYEQYF.

The chain employs TRBV7-6 and TRBJ2-3; the D call of TRBD1 rests on TCRdb alone, since no DNA is present to check it. The germline V gene encodes CDR1 SGHVS and CDR2 FNYEAQ. The CDR3 totals 16 residues. CDR3 region: CASSLFVAGGTDTQYF.